The 24 T cell receptor beta chains below all came from one sample that was sequenced in a study of CD8 T cells in ankylosing spondylitis. Using its own MiXCR run on the 5' RACE reads, TCRdb lists one record per CDR3 protein. This sample has 150,000 to 200,000 distinct CDR3 sequences; around a sixth occur once, and the top ten carry 4.3%. The sample consisted of blood, either unsorted or a sorted T cell fraction (not recorded which). These receptors originate from a male donor aged 5 to 29 with ankylosing spondylitis or in good health (not recorded which).

The chain joins TRBV2 to TRBJ2-3, with D uncertain. CDR3 length: 11 residues. The germline gives CDR1 SNHLY, CDR2 FYNNEI. V lost 8 bases and J lost 4, with 7 bases in between. The CDR3 region has the DNA TGTGCCAGCGATCAGTCAGATACGCAGTATTTT. It translates to CASDQSDTQYF.

This clonotype was seen many times. The genes are TRBV15 and TRBJ2-2; the match to TRBD2 covers 12 bases. The CDR3 spans 16 residues. Germline assignment: CDR1 LNHNV and CDR2 YYDKDF (reference sequence). Trimming removed 1 base from V and 4 bases from J; junction bases left unmatched: 1. CDR3 sequence: CATSRVLAGGTGELFF. The CDR3 bases are TGTGCCACCAGCAGAGTACTAGCGGGAGGCACCGGGGAGCTGTTTTTT.

This clonotype turned up a few times. The chain carries TRBV5-5 and TRBJ2-1, with 9 bases aligning to TRBD2. The germline V gene encodes CDR1 SGHKS and CDR2 YYEKEE (reference sequence). The CDR3 covers 16 residues. Germline trimming cut 4 bases from V and 7 bases from J; bases unmatched to any gene: 12. DNA for the CDR3: TGTGCCAGCAGCCGACTAGGACTAGCGCAGACTAATGAGCAGTTCTTC. Its translation: CASSRLGLAQTNEQFF.

In this sample, this clonotype turned up many times. V and J are TRBV15 and TRBJ1-4; TRBD1 might be the D (6 bases). V dropped 0 bases and J dropped 7 bases, with 15 bases sitting between them. The CDR3 runs 16 residues. The V gene's germline CDR1 is LNHNV and CDR2 YYDKDF (reference sequence). The CDR3 coding sequence is TGTGCCACCAGCAGAGATCTGGCGGGGGCACTTGAAAAACTGTTTTTT. As protein: CATSRDLAGALEKLFF.

This clonotype was observed many times. J is TRBJ2-5 and V is TRBV3-1; 8 nucleotides match TRBD2. Trimming removed 1 base from V and 6 bases from J; junction bases left unmatched: 7. Germline-derived CDR1 and CDR2 are LGHDT and YNNKEL (reference sequence). The CDR3 has 15 amino acids. The CDR3 reads CASSQVGSGTQTQYF. The DNA for the CDR3 is TGTGCCAGCAGCCAAGTTGGTAGCGGGACACAGACCCAGTACTTC.

This clonotype showed up many times. The chain employs TRBV30 and TRBJ1-1, with TRBD1 matching over 8 bases. CDR1 and CDR2 (germline): GTSNPN, SVGIG (reference sequence). This CDR3 has 15 amino acids. V trimming: 2 bases; J trimming: 1 base; junction bases outside the gene matches: 6. The CDR3 nucleotides read TGTGCCTGGAGTCCTACAGGGGGGGGGAACACTGAAGCTTTCTTT. This encodes CAWSPTGGGNTEAFF.

There are many counts of this clonotype. This CDR3 is CASRTVPGLAGPNEQFF. Written as DNA, the CDR3 is TGTGCCAGCAGAACCGTACCGGGACTAGCGGGACCTAATGAGCAGTTCTTC. The chain couples TRBV6-1 to TRBJ2-1; TRBD2 agrees at 13 bases. The germline gives CDR1 MNHNS, CDR2 SASEGT. This CDR3 is 17 amino acids long. Trimming removed 6 bases from V and 7 bases from J; junction bases left unmatched: 12.

The table lists this clonotype with many counts. The chain joins TRBV5-1 to TRBJ1-1; TRBD1 is a possible D gene (6 bases). This CDR3 has 15 residues. Germline V gene lookup returns CDR1 SGHRS and CDR2 YFSETQ. V shed 7 bases and J shed 0 bases, with 16 bases lying between them. The CDR3 reads CASRAPGQVNTEAFF. CDR3 bases: TGCGCCAGCCGAGCTCCGGGACAAGTGAACACTGAAGCTTTCTTT.

This clonotype was observed many times. Written as DNA, the CDR3 is TGCAGTGCCCGTTGGGCAGCCCGTCCTAATGAAAAACTGTTTTTT. This codes for CSARWAARPNEKLFF. The chain uses TRBV20-1 and TRBJ1-4; unclear D gene. Per the germline V gene, CDR1 is DFQATT and CDR2 is SNEGSKA (reference sequence). CDR3 length equals 15 residues. The V end lost 6 bases, the J end lost 3 bases, and 17 bases lay between the germline ends.

This clonotype was counted at least ten times. The chain employs TRBV18 and TRBJ1-1; TRBD1 might be the D (5 bases). Trimming took 6 bases from V and 1 from J, leaving 18 bases between them. This CDR3 spans 16 amino acids. CDR1 is KGHSH, CDR2 LQKENI, per germline. The CDR3 region is CASSLRGGSPNTEAFF. The DNA of the CDR3 is TGTGCCAGCTCCCTCCGGGGGGGTTCCCCGAACACTGAAGCTTTCTTT. Complete variable domain (other parts from reference TRBV18 and TRBJ1-1): NAGVMQNPRHLVRRRGQEARLRCSPMKGHSHVYWYRQLPEEGLKFMVYLQKENIIDESGMPKERFSAEFPKEGPSILRIQQVVRGDSAAYFCASSLRGGSPNTEAFFGQGTRLTVV.

The sample holds one count of this clonotype. The V call is TRBV20-1, the J call TRBJ2-7; weak D call: TRBD1 (5 bases). The CDR3 loop spans 13 amino acids. In germline, CDR1 is DFQATT, CDR2 SNEGSKA (reference sequence). V dropped 6 bases and J dropped 3 bases, with 15 bases sitting between them. The CDR3 DNA reads as TGCAGTGCCCACAGACAGCTTAGCTACGAGCAGTACTTC. Translated, it gives CSAHRQLSYEQYF.

There are many counts of this clonotype. This CDR3 fails to terminate in the conserved phenylalanine or tryptophan, so it likely reflects a read error. The limits of the CDR3 on the DNA are not certain, so only TCRdb's listed CDR3 is given. This chain uses TRBV10-3 with TRBJ2-7; the table calls TRBD1, which could not be checked here. The CDR3 adds up to 12 amino acids, both ends counted. Germline V gene sequence: CDR1 ENHRY, CDR2 SYGVKD. CDR3 sequence reads: CAISPGQGGVIA.

The rearrangement links TRBV10-2 to TRBJ2-1; the match to TRBD2 covers 13 bases. Trimming took 5 bases from V and 5 from J; bases not matched to a gene: 3. From germline, CDR1 is WSHSY and CDR2 SAAADI. There are 15 residues in the CDR3. The CDR3 protein is CASSRLAGGHNEQFF. The CDR3 nucleotides read TGCGCCAGCAGTAGACTAGCGGGAGGTCACAATGAGCAGTTCTTC.

This clonotype was recorded many times. The chain carries TRBV7-2 and TRBJ2-7; 9 bases agree with TRBD1. CDR3 length: 14 residues. The trim removed 2 bases at V and 3 bases at J, leaving 2 bases unmatched. In germline, CDR1 is SGHTA, CDR2 FQGNSA. The chain's CDR3 is CASSLRDRDYEQYF. The DNA for the CDR3 is TGTGCCAGCAGCTTAAGGGACAGGGACTACGAGCAGTACTTC.

This clonotype was seen ten or more times. The J gene is TRBJ2-5, the V gene TRBV15; TRBD1 matches 8 bases. In germline, CDR1 is LNHNV, CDR2 YYDKDF (reference sequence). J gave up 5 bases and V 1 base, and 9 bases lay outside the gene matches. The CDR3 runs 16 residues. CDR3 sequence reads: CATSRGPGQGVETQYF. CDR3 coding DNA: TGTGCCACCAGCAGAGGTCCCGGACAGGGTGTGGAGACCCAGTACTTC.

In its sample, this clonotype was seen a few times. The rearrangement links TRBV27 to TRBJ2-1; 9 bases agree with TRBD2. Trimming cost V 1 base and J 5 bases; bases outside gene matches: 6. Germline V gives CDR1 MNHEY, CDR2 SMNVEV (reference sequence). This CDR3 has 16 amino acids. CDR3 sequence (DNA): TGTGCCAGCAGTTTATTGTCCGGCGGGAGGGACAATGAGCAGTTCTTC. Its protein is CASSLLSGGRDNEQFF.

V and J are TRBV6-5 and TRBJ2-1; perhaps TRBD2 as D (5 bases). The CDR3 loop spans 11 amino acids. CDR1 is MNHEY and CDR2 is SVGAGI in the germline V gene. Trimming removed 6 bases at V and 9 bases at J, with 9 bases between. CDR3 loop: CASRRDGEQFF. CDR3 DNA sequence: TGTGCCAGCAGACGGGATGGTGAGCAGTTCTTC.

A few counts support this clonotype. The chain employs TRBV20-1 and TRBJ2-5; perhaps D is TRBD1 or TRBD2 (5 bases each). CDR1 and CDR2 from the germline V gene are DFQATT and SNEGSKA (reference sequence). CDR3 size: 14 residues. The V and J ends lost 5 bases and 0 bases respectively, with 13 bases between them. The CDR3 bases are TGCAGTGCTGGGGACGGCCGTTACCAAGAGACCCAGTACTTC. Amino acids: CSAGDGRYQETQYF.

This clonotype was counted between two and nine times. The CDR3 reads CASSQVGTGHQPQHF. In nucleotides, the CDR3 is TGTGCCAGCAGCCAAGTAGGGACAGGACATCAGCCCCAGCATTTT. This chain links TRBV4-2 with TRBJ1-5, with TRBD1 matching 8 bases. Germline-derived CDR1 and CDR2 are LGHNA and YNFKEQ. The V segment lost 1 base and the J segment 5 bases; nucleotides outside the gene matches: 4. The CDR3 has 15 residues.

This clonotype was seen many times. The chain couples TRBV6-2 or TRBV6-3 to TRBJ2-7, with a weak D call TRBD2 (5 bases). Germline V gene lookup returns CDR1 MNHEY and CDR2 SVGEGT. V shed 5 bases and J shed 2 bases, with 16 bases lying between them. CDR3 length: 15 amino acids. CDR3 residues: CASSAPRVPTYEQYF. The CDR3 region has the DNA TGTGCCAGCAGTGCCCCGCGGGTTCCAACCTACGAGCAGTACTTC.

In its sample, this clonotype was seen many times. J is TRBJ2-3 and V is TRBV20-1; unclear D gene. The CDR3 loop spans 15 amino acids. Germline V gene data show CDR1 as DFQATT and CDR2 as SNEGSKA (reference sequence). Trimming took off 6 bases at V and 1 base at J, with 17 bases between the two ends. This chain's CDR3 is CSAPDKESGTDTQYF. CDR3 DNA sequence: TGCAGTGCACCTGATAAGGAGTCTGGCACAGATACGCAGTATTTT.

This clonotype was recorded at least ten times. The CDR3 region has the DNA TGTGCCTGGGCGTACAGGGGTAACAATGAGCAGTTCTTC. Residues: CAWAYRGNNEQFF. The chain has TRBV30 and TRBJ2-1; 7 bases agree with TRBD1. Germline V CDR1 and CDR2: GTSNPN, SVGIG (reference sequence). The CDR3 has 13 residues. Trimming cost V 5 bases and J 5 bases; bases outside gene matches: 6.

The chain couples TRBV7-6 to TRBJ2-2, with D possibly being TRBD1 (6 bases). This CDR3 contains 16 residues. With 0 bases removed from V and 3 bases from J, the gap between germline ends came to 11 bases. Germline CDR1 reads SGHVS; CDR2 reads FNYEAQ. The CDR3 loop is CASSLATGLDTGELFF. CDR3 bases: TGTGCCAGCAGCTTAGCCACAGGGTTAGACACCGGGGAGCTGTTTTTT.

This clonotype was seen ten or more times. This chain uses TRBV3-1 with TRBJ2-6; D uncertain. CDR1 is LGHDT, CDR2 YNNKEL, per germline (reference sequence). V gave up 0 bases and J gave up 2 bases, with 5 bases separating them. The CDR3 is 15 residues long. The CDR3 reads CASSQERTGANVLTF. The CDR3 nucleotides read TGTGCCAGCAGCCAAGAGCGGACTGGGGCCAACGTCCTGACTTTC.